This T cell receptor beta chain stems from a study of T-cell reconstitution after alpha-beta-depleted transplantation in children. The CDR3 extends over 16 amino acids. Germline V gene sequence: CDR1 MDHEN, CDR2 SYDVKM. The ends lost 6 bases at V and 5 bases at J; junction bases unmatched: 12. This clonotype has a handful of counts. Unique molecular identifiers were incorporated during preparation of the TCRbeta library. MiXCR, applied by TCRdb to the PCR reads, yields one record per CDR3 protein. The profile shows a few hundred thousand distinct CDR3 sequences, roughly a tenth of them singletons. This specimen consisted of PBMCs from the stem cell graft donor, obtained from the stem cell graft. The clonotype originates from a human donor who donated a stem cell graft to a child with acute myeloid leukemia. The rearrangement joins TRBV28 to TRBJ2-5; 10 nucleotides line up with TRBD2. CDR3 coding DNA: TGTGCCAGCAGGGATCGGGCTAGCGGGAGTCCTGAGACCCAGTACTTC. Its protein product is CASRDRASGSPETQYF.